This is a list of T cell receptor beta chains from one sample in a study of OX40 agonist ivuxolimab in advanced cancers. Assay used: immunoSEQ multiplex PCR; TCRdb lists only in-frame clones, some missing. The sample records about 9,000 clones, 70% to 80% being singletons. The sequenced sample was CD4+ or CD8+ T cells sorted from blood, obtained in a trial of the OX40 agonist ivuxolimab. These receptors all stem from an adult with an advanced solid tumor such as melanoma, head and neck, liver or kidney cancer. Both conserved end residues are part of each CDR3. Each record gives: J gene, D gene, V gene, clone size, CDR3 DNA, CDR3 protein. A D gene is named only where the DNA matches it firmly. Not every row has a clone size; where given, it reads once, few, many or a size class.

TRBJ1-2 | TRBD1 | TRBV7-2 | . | TGTGCCAGCAGCTTAGCCGGACAGGACCACTATGGCTACACCTTC | CASSLAGQDHYGYTF
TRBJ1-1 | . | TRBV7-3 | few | TGTGCCAGCAGCTCGGGACCAAACACTGAAGCTTTCTTT | CASSSGPNTEAFF
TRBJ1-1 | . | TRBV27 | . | TGTGCCAGCAGCGACCGGGGAAACACTGAAGCTTTCTTT | CASSDRGNTEAFF
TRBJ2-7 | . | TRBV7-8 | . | TGTGCCAGCACGTTGGGACCGACCTACGAGCAGTACTTC | CASTLGPTYEQYF
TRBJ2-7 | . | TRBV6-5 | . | TGTGCCAGCAGTTACAATCTAATCTACGAGCAGTACTTC | CASSYNLIYEQYF
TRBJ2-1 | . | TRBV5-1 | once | TGCGCCAGCAGCCCGGAGGGGGTTTCCTACAATGAGCAGTTCTTC | CASSPEGVSYNEQFF
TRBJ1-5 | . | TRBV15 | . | TGTGCCACCAGCAGAGATGGGTCTGTCTTCCATCAGCCCCAGCATTTT | CATSRDGSVFHQPQHF
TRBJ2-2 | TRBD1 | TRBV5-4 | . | TGTGCCAGCAGCTTGAGAACAGGGGGATTTCCCGGGGAGCTGTTTTTT | CASSLRTGGFPGELFF
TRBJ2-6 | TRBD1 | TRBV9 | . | TGTGCCAGCAGCCCTTGGGGGGACAGGGGATCTGGGGCCAACGTCCTGACTTTC | CASSPWGDRGSGANVLTF
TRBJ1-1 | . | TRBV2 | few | TGTGCCAGCAGCGGGAGTGAAGCTTTCTTT | CASSGSEAFF
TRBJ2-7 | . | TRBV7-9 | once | TGTGCCAGCAGCTTAGGCAGTGGAGGACATCCCACATCAGAGTACTTC | CASSLGSGGHPTSEYF
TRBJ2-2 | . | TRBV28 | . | TGTGCCAGCAGTTTTGGGGGTTTGGACACCGGGGAGCTGTTTTTT | CASSFGGLDTGELFF
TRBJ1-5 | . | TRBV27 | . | TGTGCCAGCAGTTTATGGGGGAATCAGCCCCAGCATTTT | CASSLWGNQPQHF
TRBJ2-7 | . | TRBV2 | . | TGTGCCAGTCAAAACTCCAATGACGGGACTTACGAGCAGTACTTC | CASQNSNDGTYEQYF
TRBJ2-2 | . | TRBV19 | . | TGTGCCAGTAGTACCCCGGGTCGTAGGTGGGCTCTCACCGGGGAGCTGTTTTTT | CASSTPGRRWALTGELFF
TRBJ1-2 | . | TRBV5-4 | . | TGTGCCAGCAGTACCGAGGCCGGGCCTCGAAATAACTATGGCTACACCTTC | CASSTEAGPRNNYGYTF
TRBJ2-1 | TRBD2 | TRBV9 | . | TGTGCCAGCACCGTTGGGGGAAATTGGGGGACTAACAATGAGCAGTTCTTC | CASTVGGNWGTNNEQFF
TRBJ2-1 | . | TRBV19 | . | TGTGCCAGTACCCTCTTTTTTCCCCCCTACAATGAGCAGTTCTTC | CASTLFFPPYNEQFF
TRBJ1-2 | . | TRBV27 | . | TGTGCCACACACGGGGGAGACTATGGCTACACCTTC | CATHGGDYGYTF
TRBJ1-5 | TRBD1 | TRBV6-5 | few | TGTGCCAGCAGTTATGACAGGGTCCAGCCCCAGCATTTT | CASSYDRVQPQHF
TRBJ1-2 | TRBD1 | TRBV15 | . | TGTGCCACCAGCAGATCCAGGGGGATAGGATATGGCTACACCTTC | CATSRSRGIGYGYTF
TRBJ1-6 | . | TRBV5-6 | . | TGTGCCAGCCAAACAAACGAGCGGGGAATTGGCTATAATTCACCCCTCCACTTT | CASQTNERGIGYNSPLHF
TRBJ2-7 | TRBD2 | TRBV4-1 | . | TGCGCCAGCAGCCCTTCGACTAGCGGGGTATCCTACGAGCAGTACTTC | CASSPSTSGVSYEQYF
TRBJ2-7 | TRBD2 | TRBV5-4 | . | TGTGCCAGCAGCAAGGGACTAGCGGGGGTTTACGAGCAGTACTTC | CASSKGLAGVYEQYF
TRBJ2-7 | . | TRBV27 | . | TGTGCCAGCAGTTTAGCGGGGACCGAGCAGTACTTC | CASSLAGTEQYF
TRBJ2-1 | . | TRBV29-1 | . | TGCAGCGTTGACGGGAGCTCCTACAATGAGCAGTTCTTC | CSVDGSSYNEQFF
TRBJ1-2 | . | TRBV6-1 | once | TGTGCCAGCAGTGAGTTGGCAGGTCCTAACTATGGCTACACCTTC | CASSELAGPNYGYTF
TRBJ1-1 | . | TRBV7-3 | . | TGTGCCAGCAGCTTAAGAGGAGAGGTCACTGAAGCTTTCTTT | CASSLRGEVTEAFF
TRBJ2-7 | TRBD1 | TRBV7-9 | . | TGTGCCAGCAGCCAAACAGGGGGTTTCTACGAGCAGTACTTC | CASSQTGGFYEQYF
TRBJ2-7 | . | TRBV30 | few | TGTGCCTGGAGTGTGGGCCAAGGCAACGAGCAGTACTTC | CAWSVGQGNEQYF
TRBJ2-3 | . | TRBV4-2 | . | TGTGCCAGCAGCCCGAGAACAGATACGCAGTATTTT | CASSPRTDTQYF
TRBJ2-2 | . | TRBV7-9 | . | TGTGCCAGCCTAAGGAGGGCCGGGGAGCTGTTTTTT | CASLRRAGELFF
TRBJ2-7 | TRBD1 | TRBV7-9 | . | TGTGCCAGCAGCTCGGACAGGGCCCCTTTAGAGCAGTACTTC | CASSSDRAPLEQYF
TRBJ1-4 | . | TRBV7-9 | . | TGTGCCAGCAGCTTACTGGAAGGCGTTCATGAAAAACTGTTTTTT | CASSLLEGVHEKLFF
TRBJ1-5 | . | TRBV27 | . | TGTGCCAGCAGTTTATCCCACAGGGTCCCCCAGCATTTT | CASSLSHRVPQHF
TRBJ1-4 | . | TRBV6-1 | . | TGTGCCAGCACGGCAGACGCAACTAATGAAAAACTGTTTTTT | CASTADATNEKLFF
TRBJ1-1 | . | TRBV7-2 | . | TGTGCCAGCAGTTTTGGTCCCTGGGTTGAAGCTTTCTTT | CASSFGPWVEAFF
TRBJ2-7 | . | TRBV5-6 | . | TGTGCCAGCAGCCTCGCGACCGTCGAGCAGTACTTC | CASSLATVEQYF
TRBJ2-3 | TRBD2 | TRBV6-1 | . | TGTGCCAGCAGTGAAATAGCGGGGAGCACAGATACGCAGTATTTT | CASSEIAGSTDTQYF
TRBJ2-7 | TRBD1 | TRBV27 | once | TGTGCCAGCAGTGCGGCCGGGACAGCCTACGAGCAGTACTTC | CASSAAGTAYEQYF
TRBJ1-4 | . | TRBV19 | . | TGTGCCAGTAGCCAATTCGGCCGGGACTTCGAGAGTGAAAAACTGTTTTTT | CASSQFGRDFESEKLFF
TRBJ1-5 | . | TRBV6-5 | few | TGTGCCAGCAATATGCGTGGGGAAGGACAGCCCCAGCATTTT | CASNMRGEGQPQHF
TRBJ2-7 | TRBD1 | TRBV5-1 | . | TGCGCCAGCAGCTTGTCGGGGACAGGGGACGAGCAGTACTTC | CASSLSGTGDEQYF
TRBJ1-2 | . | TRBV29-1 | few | TGCAGCGTTCGGGACGGAATTAACTATGGCTACACCTTC | CSVRDGINYGYTF
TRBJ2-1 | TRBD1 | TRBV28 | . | TGTGCCAGCAGTTTAGACAGGGGGAAGGATGAGCAGTTCTTC | CASSLDRGKDEQFF
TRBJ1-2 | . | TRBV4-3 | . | TGCGCCAGCAGCCAAGATCGTTCACGGGGGCATTTCGATGGCTACACCTTC | CASSQDRSRGHFDGYTF
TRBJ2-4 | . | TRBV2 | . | TGTGCCAGCAGAAGCAGAAACATTCAGTACTTC | CASRSRNIQYF
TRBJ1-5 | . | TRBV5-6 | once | TGTGCCAGCAGCTTGTTTGGGGTTAGCAATCAGCCCCAGCATTTT | CASSLFGVSNQPQHF
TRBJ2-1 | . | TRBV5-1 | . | TGCGCCAGCAGCGCCACCCCCGGATTCCCTGTGGTGGAGCAGTTCTTC | CASSATPGFPVVEQFF
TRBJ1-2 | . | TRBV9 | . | TGTGCCAGCAGCCCCAGTGCGAACTATGGCTACACCTTC | CASSPSANYGYTF
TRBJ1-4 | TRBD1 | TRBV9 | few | TGTGCCAGCAGCTCCGGGACAGGGGCCGTTAATGAAAAACTGTTTTTT | CASSSGTGAVNEKLFF
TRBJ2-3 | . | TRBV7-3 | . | TGTGCCAGCAGCTTACCCACTAGCCCTGGGGCAGATACGCAGTATTTT | CASSLPTSPGADTQYF
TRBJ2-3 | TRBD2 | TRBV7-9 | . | TGTGCCAGCAGCAAGGGACTAGCCAACACAGATACGCAGTATTTT | CASSKGLANTDTQYF
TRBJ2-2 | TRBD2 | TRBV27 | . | TGTGCCAGCAGTGTTACTAGCGGGGGAACCGGGGAGCTGTTTTTT | CASSVTSGGTGELFF
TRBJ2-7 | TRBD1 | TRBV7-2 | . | TGTGCCAGCAGCCACGGACAGGGCCTAAACGAGCAGTACTTC | CASSHGQGLNEQYF
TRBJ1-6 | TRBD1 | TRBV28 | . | TGTGCCAGCAGTCTTGTTTACAGGGGGCCAGATTCACCCCTCCACTTT | CASSLVYRGPDSPLHF